These 15 T cell receptor beta chains share one sample of origin, sequenced in a study of siplizumab effects on memory and regulatory T cells. Assay: immunoSEQ multiplex PCR; the TCRdb copy retains only in-frame clones and omits some. The table includes 100,000 or so clones, about 94% detected once. Material for sequencing was non-Treg CD4+ T cells sorted from blood. The source of these receptors is a human donor in good health.

The rearrangement links TRBV5-1 to TRBJ2-1, with no clear D. Per germline, CDR1 SGHRS and CDR2 YFSETQ. V was clipped by 2 bases and J by 4 bases, with 16 bases between them. The CDR3 runs to 16 residues. CDR3 sequence (DNA): TGCGCCAGCAGCTTAAACTCCTTAAGACTTTACAATGAGCAGTTCTTC. Translating it yields CASSLNSLRLYNEQFF.

V is TRBV30 and J is TRBJ2-5, with D unclear. CDR3 length: 11 residues. Between the trimmed V and J ends, which lost 3 bases and 8 bases, there was a span of 10 bases. CDR1 and CDR2 from the germline V gene are GTSNPN and SVGIG (reference sequence). The CDR3: CAWRDPGTQYF. The CDR3 DNA reads as TGTGCCTGGAGGGACCCCGGAACCCAGTACTTC.

The chain carries TRBV30 and TRBJ1-2; possibly TRBD1 for D (5 bases). CDR1 GTSNPN and CDR2 SVGIG come from the germline V gene (reference sequence). The V end was cut by 2 bases, the J end by 8 bases, with 15 bases between. The CDR3 totals 13 residues. The CDR3 loop is CAWSSQAGRGYTF. In DNA, the CDR3 is TGTGCCTGGAGTTCGCAGGCAGGGCGAGGCTACACCTTC.

The genes are TRBV6-1 and TRBJ1-4, with TRBD1 as a possible D gene (6 bases). The CDR3 loop spans 18 amino acids. Between the trimmed V and J ends, which lost 4 bases and 1 base, there was a span of 19 bases. Germline assignment: CDR1 MNHNS and CDR2 SASEGT. CDR3 in amino acids: CASSAAGRGQVTNEKLFF. CDR3 coding DNA: TGTGCCAGCAGTGCGGCTGGCAGGGGACAAGTAACTAATGAAAAACTGTTTTTT.

J is TRBJ2-1 and V is TRBV4-2; D not resolved. The CDR3 has 16 amino acids. The V gene's germline CDR1 is LGHNA and CDR2 YNFKEQ. V lost 4 bases to trimming and J lost 0 bases, with 13 bases between them. CDR3 coding DNA: TGTGCCAGCAGCCCCTCCCTACCGGGCTCCTACAATGAGCAGTTCTTC. It is translated as CASSPSLPGSYNEQFF.

The CDR3 here is CASSYDKTSGDYF. CDR3 nucleotides: TGTGCCAGCAGTTACGACAAGACTAGCGGGGATTACTTC. The V and J genes are TRBV6-6 and TRBJ2-7; TRBD2 matches 11 bases. Germline CDR1 reads MNHNY; CDR2 reads SVGAGI (reference sequence). V dropped 2 bases and J dropped 13; count of bases not matched to a gene: 7. The CDR3 contains 13 residues.

This sequence joins TRBV29-1 and TRBJ2-7; no definite D call. CDR1 is SQVTM, CDR2 ANQGSEA, per germline. Trimming stripped 0 bases from V and 9 bases from J, with 18 bases between. The CDR3 sequence is 14 residues long. CDR3 nucleotides: TGCAGCGTTGAAGATACCCTCTTGGGTTGGGGGCAGTACTTC. Protein: CSVEDTLLGWGQYF.

The chain is built from TRBV28 and TRBJ2-2; no definite D call. This CDR3 contains 13 residues. Germline-derived CDR1 and CDR2 are MDHEN and SYDVKM. With 8 bases removed from V and 0 bases from J, the gap between germline ends came to 7 bases. CDR3 amino acids: CASLRSNTGELFF. The CDR3 region has the DNA TGTGCCAGCTTGAGATCGAACACCGGGGAGCTGTTTTTT.

The CDR3 loop reads CASSQISTGELFF. The CDR3 DNA reads TGTGCCAGCAGCCAGATTAGCACCGGGGAGCTGTTTTTT. The chain uses TRBV14 and TRBJ2-2; D is uncertain. This CDR3 spans 13 amino acids. V was shortened by 3 bases and J by 4 bases, with 6 bases between the two germline ends. CDR1 and CDR2 (germline): SGHDN, FVKESK.

V usage is TRBV5-6 and J usage is TRBJ2-2; 10 nucleotides align to TRBD2. This CDR3 is 19 amino acids long. The germline V gene encodes CDR1 SGHDT and CDR2 YYEEEE. With 2 bases clipped from V and 5 bases from J, the junction kept 15 bases outside the gene matches. CDR3 region: CASSLPGLAPHGGTGELFF. The CDR3 nucleotides are TGTGCCAGCAGCTTACCGGGACTAGCGCCCCACGGGGGGACCGGGGAGCTGTTTTTT.

This CDR3 reads CASSPKLQGGAGELFF. As DNA, the CDR3 is TGTGCCAGCAGTCCTAAATTACAGGGTGGGGCCGGGGAGCTGTTTTTT. The chain couples TRBV28 to TRBJ2-2; D is perhaps TRBD1 (6 bases). In germline, CDR1 is MDHEN, CDR2 SYDVKM. This CDR3 is 16 amino acids long. The V and J ends lost 5 bases and 6 bases respectively, with 19 bases between them.

The chain is built from TRBV28 and TRBJ1-2; 11 positions agree with TRBD1. The J segment lost 8 bases and the V segment lost 8 bases, leaving 4 bases of the junction unmatched. Looked up from germline, CDR1 is MDHEN and CDR2 is SYDVKM. The CDR3 totals 12 residues. The CDR3: CASGRTGGGYTF. CDR3 coding DNA: TGTGCCAGCGGCAGGACAGGGGGCGGCTACACCTTC.

V and J are TRBV6-5 and TRBJ1-2; maybe TRBD1 (5 bases). CDR3 length: 13 residues. Germline assignment: CDR1 MNHEY and CDR2 SVGAGI. Trimming took 5 bases from V and 1 from J, leaving 8 bases between them. The CDR3 region is CASSQGLNYGYTF. The CDR3 region has the DNA TGTGCCAGCAGTCAGGGACTTAACTATGGCTACACCTTC.

This clone was counted once. This chain uses TRBV30 with TRBJ1-1, with unresolved D. Germline assignment: CDR1 GTSNPN and CDR2 SVGIG (reference sequence). Trimming took off 4 bases at V and 1 base at J, with 10 bases between the two ends. The CDR3 is 13 amino acids. CDR3 in DNA: TGTGCCTGGACCTCTCGGTCGAACACTGAAGCTTTCTTT. Its protein product is CAWTSRSNTEAFF.

The chain couples TRBV18 to TRBJ1-2; D may be TRBD1 (5 bases). Germline-derived CDR1 and CDR2 are KGHSH and LQKENI. CDR3 length: 15 residues. Trimming took off 8 bases at V and 6 bases at J, with 22 bases between the two ends. CDR3: CASLSLGPRRDGYTF. The CDR3 nucleotides are TGTGCCAGCCTCTCTTTGGGACCCCGGCGAGATGGCTACACCTTC.